Included here is one T cell receptor (beta chain) sequence, with context. Enrollment of patients from Seattle took place during active infection, with longitudinal follow-up. The germline V gene has CDR1 SGHDT and CDR2 YYEEEE. V gave up 1 base and J gave up 4 bases, with 18 bases separating them. CDR3 length: 16 residues. The sample comes from a study of blood T cell repertoires in COVID-19. About the research overall: Samples of COVID-19 (acute and convalescent) were obtained from the United States, Italy and Spain. T cells, B-cell-depleted T cells, or PBMCs supplied cDNA or gDNA.

In the source study's methods: Estimated nucleated cell counts came from reference gene primer amplification. The data were produced by immunoSEQ multiplex PCR, yet TCRdb's version contains in-frame clones alone and is incomplete. That table furnishes V, J and clone size, whereas the DNA furnished D and trimming. The top ten hold 7% to 7.5% of the sample, which has 350,000 to 400,000 clones, approximately 86% seen once. The V call is TRBV5-6, the J call TRBJ2-7; D perhaps matches TRBD1 (6 bases). The source material was peripheral blood. The source is a woman in her sixties or seventies with COVID-19, enrolled during active disease. The CDR3 is CASSLPPGDSRYEQYF. The CDR3 DNA sequence: TGTGCCAGCAGCTTGCCCCCAGGGGATTCCCGTTACGAGCAGTACTTC.